Presented here are 29 T cell receptor beta chains from one specimen sequenced in a study of blood T cell repertoires in COVID-19. The data were produced by immunoSEQ multiplex PCR, yet TCRdb's version contains in-frame clones alone and is incomplete. The data contain a few hundred thousand clones, around nine tenths of them singletons. The sequenced sample was PBMCs or T cells enriched from blood (not recorded which). Receptors originate from a woman aged 25 to 45 who had recovered from COVID-19.

The chain uses TRBV5-1 and TRBJ2-3; D gene unclear. From germline, CDR1 is SGHRS and CDR2 YFSETQ. The CDR3 contains 13 residues. V gave up 4 bases and J gave up 1 base, with 7 bases separating them. CDR3 nucleotides: TGCGCCAGCAGCCCCTCCGGCACAGATACGCAGTATTTT. This encodes CASSPSGTDTQYF.

Only a few counts were recorded for this clone. CDR3 loop: CASSFEQGSSYEQYF. CDR3 nucleotides: TGTGCCAGCAGCTTTGAGCAGGGGAGCTCCTACGAGCAGTACTTC. The chain employs TRBV11-2 and TRBJ2-7; tentative D call: TRBD1 (6 bases). V was cut by 3 bases and J by 0 bases, with 12 bases left in between. The CDR3 has 15 residues. Germline CDR1 reads SGHAT; CDR2 reads FQNNGV.

The V gene is TRBV10-1, the J gene TRBJ2-7; TRBD1 agrees at 10 bases. V dropped 0 bases and J dropped 5; count of bases not matched to a gene: 7. CDR1 WNHNN and CDR2 SYGVQD come from the germline V gene (reference sequence). The CDR3 covers 16 residues. The CDR3 loop is CASSESSGTGVDEQYF. The CDR3 DNA follows: TGCGCCAGCAGTGAGTCCTCGGGGACAGGGGTGGACGAGCAGTACTTC.

As regards this clone: Other DNA sequences within the sample encode an identical CDR3. This chain links TRBV29-1 with TRBJ1-2; no definite D call. Germline V CDR1 and CDR2: SQVTM, ANQGSEA. The V end lost 6 bases, the J end lost 6 bases, and 8 bases lay between the germline ends. The CDR3 is 10 residues long. The CDR3 DNA sequence: TGCAGCGTGGGAGGTAATGGCTACACCTTC. Its protein is CSVGGNGYTF.

The V call is TRBV9, the J call TRBJ1-5; possible D gene TRBD1, 6 bases. The V end was cut by 3 bases, the J end by 3 bases, with 13 bases between. Per the germline V gene, CDR1 is SGDLS and CDR2 is YYNGEE. CDR3 length: 15 amino acids. CDR3 region: CASSGEGVANQPQHF. The CDR3 coding sequence is TGTGCCAGCAGCGGCGAGGGGGTCGCCAATCAGCCCCAGCATTTT.

This chain uses TRBV9 with TRBJ2-1; 10 positions agree with TRBD2. The CDR3 spans 15 residues. Trimming cost V 3 bases and J 4 bases; bases outside gene matches: 4. The V gene's germline CDR1 is SGDLS and CDR2 YYNGEE. In DNA, the CDR3 is TGTGCCAGCAGCGCACTAGCGGGGCGTTACAATGAGCAGTTCTTC. Amino acids: CASSALAGRYNEQFF.

This clone was counted once. The rearrangement links TRBV27 to TRBJ1-2; tentatively, D is TRBD1 (6 bases). CDR1 and CDR2 from the germline V gene are MNHEY and SMNVEV (reference sequence). CDR3 size: 13 residues. The V gene lost 6 bases and the J gene lost 2 bases, with 10 bases spanning the gap. CDR3 in amino acids: CASSLDRNYGYTF. The CDR3 bases are TGTGCCAGCAGCCTGGACAGAAACTATGGCTACACCTTC.

The rearrangement links TRBV29-1 to TRBJ1-4, with 8 bases fitting TRBD1. This CDR3 is built from 13 residues. V shed 8 bases and J 8 bases; nucleotides not matched to a gene: 10. The V gene's germline CDR1 is SQVTM and CDR2 ANQGSEA. This chain's CDR3 is CSPYGTGREKLFF. Here the CDR3 DNA reads TGCAGCCCGTACGGGACAGGACGGGAAAAACTGTTTTTT.

This clone was picked up a small number of times. The genes are TRBV7-2 and TRBJ2-7, with 7 bases matching TRBD1. There are 15 residues in the CDR3. V lost 5 bases and J lost 3; bases outside the gene matches: 10. The V gene's germline CDR1 is SGHTA and CDR2 FQGNSA. In DNA, the CDR3 is TGTGCCAGCAGCGAACGGACAGGCATCTTCTACGAGCAGTACTTC. Translated: CASSERTGIFYEQYF. Together with reference TRBV7-2 and TRBJ2-7, the CDR3 gives the full variable domain: GAGVSQSPSNKVTEKGKDVELRCDPISGHTALYWYRQSLGQGLEFLIYFQGNSAPDKSGLPSDRFSAERTGGSVSTLTIQRTQQEDSAVYLCASSERTGIFYEQYFGPGTRLTVT.

The chain uses TRBV3-1 (or the pseudogene TRBV3-2) and TRBJ1-2; D is possibly TRBD1 (5 bases). The V end lost 0 bases, the J end lost 4 bases, and 9 bases lay between the germline ends. CDR1 LGHDT and CDR2 YNNKEL come from the germline V gene (reference sequence). The CDR3 consists of 14 residues. As DNA, the CDR3 is TGTGCCAGCAGCCAAGATCAGGGCCGCTATGGCTACACCTTC. Translating it yields CASSQDQGRYGYTF.

The rearrangement joins TRBV5-1 to TRBJ1-4; 8 bases agree with TRBD1. Losses at the gene ends were 4 bases for V and 6 bases for J; bases not matched to a gene: 5. CDR1 is SGHRS, CDR2 YFSETQ, per germline. This CDR3 contains 14 residues. This chain's CDR3 is CASSKPGQDEKLFF. The CDR3 coding sequence is TGCGCCAGCAGCAAACCGGGACAGGATGAAAAACTGTTTTTT.

The count of this clone is one. The chain employs TRBV19 and TRBJ2-6, with 10 bases matching TRBD1. J lost 1 base, V lost 3 bases, and 3 bases had no gene match. This CDR3 region has 17 residues. CDR1 is LNHDA and CDR2 is SQIVND in the germline V gene (reference sequence). CDR3 sequence reads: CASSMDRGLSGANVLTF. The CDR3 DNA sequence: TGTGCCAGTAGTATGGACAGGGGGTTGTCTGGGGCCAACGTCCTGACTTTC.

The CDR3 protein is CASSLPDNYGYTF. Here the CDR3 DNA reads TGCGCCAGCAGCTTGCCAGATAACTATGGCTACACCTTC. V is TRBV5-1 and J is TRBJ1-2; unclear D gene. Germline V lookup: CDR1 SGHRS, CDR2 YFSETQ. The CDR3 consists of 13 residues. Trimming removed 1 base at V and 1 base at J, with 5 bases between.

This clone showed up just once. The DNA for the CDR3 is TGTGCCAGCAGCTTAGTGGGGAGATTCTACGAGCAGTACTTC. It is translated as CASSLVGRFYEQYF. The genes are TRBV7-9 and TRBJ2-7, with D perhaps matching TRBD2 (5 bases). Germline V CDR1 and CDR2: SEHNR, FQNEAQ (reference sequence). This CDR3 comprises 14 residues. V lost 1 base and J lost 3, with 10 bases in between.

This clone occurred once. This chain links TRBV6-1 with TRBJ1-1; D unclear. This CDR3 is 14 amino acids long. The germline V and J ends were trimmed by 2 bases and 1 base, with 8 bases remaining between them. Germline V gives CDR1 MNHNS, CDR2 SASEGT. CDR3 DNA sequence: TGTGCCAGCAGTGAATGGGCCGGGAACACTGAAGCTTTCTTT. Residues: CASSEWAGNTEAFF.

This rearrangement joins TRBV9 to TRBJ2-1; a weak D match, TRBD2 (5 bases). V lost 0 bases, J lost 6 bases, and 7 bases lay in between. Germline V gene data show CDR1 as SGDLS and CDR2 as YYNGEE. The CDR3 totals 13 residues. The CDR3 bases are TGTGCCAGCAGCGTAGAGGCGGGCAATGAGCAGTTCTTC. It encodes CASSVEAGNEQFF.

This clone was found once. The chain joins TRBV6-5 to TRBJ1-1; the D gene is possibly TRBD1 (6 bases). The CDR3 has 11 residues. V lost 5 bases to trimming and J lost 13 bases, with 14 bases between them. From germline, CDR1 is MNHEY and CDR2 SVGAGI. The CDR3 loop reads CASSRGGRDFF. Written as DNA, the CDR3 is TGTGCCAGCAGTAGGGGGGGCCGCGATTTCTTT.

The chain links TRBV6-5 to TRBJ1-5, with 8 nucleotides matching TRBD1. The germline gives CDR1 MNHEY, CDR2 SVGAGI. V lost 6 bases to trimming and J lost 4 bases; unmatched junction nucleotides: 8. This CDR3 is 15 amino acids long. The CDR3 spells CASRGRTGINQPQHF. CDR3 nucleotide sequence: TGTGCCAGCAGAGGCCGGACAGGGATTAATCAGCCCCAGCATTTT.

In its sample, this clone was seen once. This chain connects TRBV2 to TRBJ1-6; 7 nucleotides line up with TRBD1. Unmatched junction bases numbered 7, after V lost 5 bases and J lost 9 bases. Germline V lookup: CDR1 SNHLY, CDR2 FYNNEI. This CDR3 region has 14 residues. CDR3 sequence: CASSYRGLGSPLHF. As DNA, the CDR3 is TGTGCCAGCAGTTACAGGGGTTTAGGTTCACCCCTCCACTTT. Variable domain in full (rest from reference TRBV2 and TRBJ1-6): EPEVTQTPSHQVTQMGQEVILRCVPISNHLYFYWYRQILGQKVEFLVSFYNNEISEKSEIFDDQFSVERPDGSNFTLKIRSTKLEDSAMYFCASSYRGLGSPLHFGNGTRLTVT.

The chain employs TRBV7-9 and TRBJ2-2; 13 bases agree with TRBD2. This CDR3 is 18 amino acids long. The germline CDR1 and CDR2 sequences are SEHNR and FQNEAQ (reference sequence). J gave up 2 bases and V 5 bases, and 8 bases lay outside the gene matches. CDR3 loop: CASSPGGLAGINTGELFF. The CDR3 bases are TGTGCCAGCAGCCCCGGGGGACTAGCGGGGATAAACACCGGGGAGCTGTTTTTT.

The J gene is TRBJ2-3, the V gene TRBV20-1; possible D gene TRBD1, 6 bases. Germline V gene sequence: CDR1 DFQATT, CDR2 SNEGSKA (reference sequence). The CDR3 is made up of 12 amino acids. Trimming shortened V by 3 bases and J by 6 bases, and 10 bases separated the two germline ends. CDR3 coding DNA: TGCAGTGCTAGTGCAGGGGTGGATACGCAGTATTTT. Protein sequence: CSASAGVDTQYF.

The J gene is TRBJ2-7, the V gene TRBV4-2; 7 nucleotides match TRBD1. The length of the CDR3 is 13 residues. The J segment lost 6 bases and the V segment lost 1 base, leaving 3 bases of the junction unmatched. Germline CDR1 is LGHNA and CDR2 is YNFKEQ. DNA of the CDR3: TGTGCCAGCAGCCAAGTGCCAGGGGGCGAGCAGTACTTC. Protein: CASSQVPGGEQYF.

The J gene is TRBJ1-1, the V gene TRBV5-6, with TRBD1 identical over 12 bases. The CDR3 has 19 amino acids. The junction had 10 bases not matched to a gene; V was cut back by 0 bases and J by 1 base. Germline V lookup: CDR1 SGHDT, CDR2 YYEEEE. CDR3 sequence reads: CASSLGTFPGQGANTEAFF. In nucleotides, the CDR3 is TGTGCCAGCAGCTTGGGGACTTTCCCGGGACAGGGGGCGAACACTGAAGCTTTCTTT.

J is TRBJ2-7 and V is TRBV7-6; a weak D match, TRBD1 (5 bases). The CDR3 loop spans 15 amino acids. Deletions cut 1 base from V and 2 bases from J, with 12 bases between. Looked up from germline, CDR1 is SGHVS and CDR2 is FNYEAQ. The CDR3 sequence: CASSLEQGMAYEQYF. The CDR3 DNA sequence: TGTGCCAGCAGCTTAGAGCAGGGAATGGCCTACGAGCAGTACTTC. Based on the CDR3 plus reference TRBV7-6 and TRBJ2-7, the full variable domain is GAGVSQSPRYKVTKRGQDVALRCDPISGHVSLYWYRQALGQGPEFLTYFNYEAQQDKSGLPNDRFSAERPEGSISTLTIQRTEQRDSAMYRCASSLEQGMAYEQYFGPGTRLTVT.

The chain has TRBV24-1 and TRBJ1-3; no firm D call. V was trimmed by 1 base and J by 2 bases, leaving 8 bases between them. Germline V lookup: CDR1 KGHDR, CDR2 SFDVKD. The CDR3 has 15 amino acids. CDR3 DNA sequence: TGTGCCACCAGTGATTTCGGTGCGACTGGAAACACCATATATTTT. Translation gives CATSDFGATGNTIYF.

The CDR3 DNA is TGTGCCAGCAGCTTAGGAAACAGGGTTTGGTCGAACACCGGGGAGCTGTTTTTT. This gives the protein CASSLGNRVWSNTGELFF. The V and J genes are TRBV7-9 and TRBJ2-2, with D possibly being TRBD1 (6 bases). Deletions cut 1 base from V and 0 bases from J, with 15 bases between. Per the germline V gene, CDR1 is SEHNR and CDR2 is FQNEAQ (reference sequence). The CDR3 extends over 18 amino acids.

The gene calls are TRBV6-2 or TRBV6-3 and TRBJ2-7; TRBD1 aligns across 9 bases. V shed 6 bases, J shed 0 bases, and the junction held 3 bases outside the gene matches. The CDR3 runs 14 residues. Germline V CDR1 and CDR2: MNHEY, SVGEGT. The CDR3: CASSRTGDSYEQYF. The DNA of the CDR3 is TGTGCCAGCAGCCGGACAGGGGACTCCTACGAGCAGTACTTC.

This clone has only one observation. The rearrangement uses TRBV4-3 and TRBJ1-2; perhaps TRBD1 as D (5 bases). Germline V gives CDR1 LGHNA, CDR2 YSLEER. V gave up 3 bases and J gave up 8 bases, with 13 bases separating them. There are 13 residues in the CDR3. The CDR3, as DNA: TGCGCCAGCAGCCAGGGGACTTGGGACGGCTACACCTTC. Its protein product is CASSQGTWDGYTF.

The gene calls are TRBV6-6 and TRBJ2-2; no clear D. Trimming cost V 10 bases and J 2 bases, with 14 bases left between them. CDR3 length: 14 residues. Germline CDR1 and CDR2: MNHNY and SVGAGI (reference sequence). The CDR3 coding sequence is TGTGCCACCCTAGGTGGAGTTAACACCGGGGAGCTGTTTTTT. It codes for CATLGGVNTGELFF.